A single sample gave rise to the 31 T cell receptor beta chains below, sequenced in a study of technical replicates of blood from a few donors. Assay: immunoSEQ multiplex PCR; the TCRdb copy retains only in-frame clones and omits some. The sample records some 80,000 clones, under 95% being singletons. The sequenced sample was T cells isolated from PBMCs. These TCRs come from a human donor in good health.

The chain employs TRBV4-1 and TRBJ1-1; the D is unclear. This CDR3 comprises 14 residues. The germline V gene has CDR1 MGHRA and CDR2 YSYEKL. V was trimmed by 0 bases and J by 5 bases, leaving 10 bases between them. The CDR3 is CASSQDEYRTEAFF. As DNA, the CDR3 is TGCGCCAGCAGCCAAGATGAGTATAGAACTGAAGCTTTCTTT.

V gene TRBV19 combines with J gene TRBJ2-2, with 7 nucleotides matching TRBD2. The CDR3 contains 16 residues. Trimming removed 7 bases from V and 6 bases from J; junction bases left unmatched: 14. Per the germline V gene, CDR1 is LNHDA and CDR2 is SQIVND (reference sequence). The CDR3 is CASTGAGDVLAGELFF. The CDR3, as DNA: TGTGCCAGTACCGGCGCGGGGGATGTTTTAGCCGGGGAGCTGTTTTTT.

This clone appeared once. This rearrangement joins TRBV5-1 to TRBJ2-1; 7 bases are a match to TRBD2. CDR1 is SGHRS, CDR2 YFSETQ, per germline. The CDR3 runs 14 residues. V gave up 0 bases and J gave up 9 bases; unmatched junction bases: 6. CDR3 coding DNA: TGCGCCAGCAGCTTGGACCGGGAGGAAGGTGAGCAGTTCTTC. Protein sequence: CASSLDREEGEQFF.

V is TRBV5-6 and J is TRBJ1-1, with D hard to call. CDR3 length: 13 amino acids. V lost 3 bases and J 2 bases, leaving 8 bases between the germline ends. Germline CDR1 is SGHDT and CDR2 is YYEEEE. The CDR3 loop reads CASSSRGNTEAFF. Here the CDR3 DNA reads TGTGCCAGCAGCTCCCGGGGAAACACTGAAGCTTTCTTT.

The chain couples TRBV25-1 to TRBJ1-3; 7 nucleotides align to TRBD1. Germline V lookup: CDR1 MGHDK, CDR2 SYGVNS. The CDR3 spans 16 residues. The J segment lost 4 bases and the V segment lost 3 bases, leaving 9 bases of the junction unmatched. In nucleotides, the CDR3 is TGTGCCAGCAGTGAGACAGGGTCCTCTGCAGGAAACACCATATATTTT. Translated: CASSETGSSAGNTIYF. Filled out from reference TRBV25-1 and TRBJ1-3, the complete variable domain reads EADIYQTPRYLVIGTGKKITLECSQTMGHDKMYWYQQDPGMELHLIHYSYGVNSTEKGDLSSESTVSRIRTEHFPLTLESARPSHTSQYLCASSETGSSAGNTIYFGEGSWLTVV.

This clone was detected a few times. The chain is built from TRBV7-2 and TRBJ1-5, with 7 bases identical to TRBD1. The V gene end was trimmed by 5 bases and the J gene end by 5 bases; junction bases not matched to a gene: 12. Germline V gene data show CDR1 as SGHTA and CDR2 as FQGNSA. The length of the CDR3 is 16 residues. CDR3 in DNA: TGTGCCAGCAGCCCTAGCCCTGACAGGGTATATCAGCCCCAGCATTTT. Its translation: CASSPSPDRVYQPQHF.

The chain combines TRBV9 with TRBJ2-3; 10 bases line up with TRBD2. Per germline, CDR1 SGDLS and CDR2 YYNGEE. This CDR3 region has 17 residues. Unmatched junction bases numbered 10, after V lost 6 bases and J lost 0 bases. The CDR3 protein is CASKNPELAGSTDTQYF. The CDR3 DNA sequence: TGTGCCAGCAAGAACCCGGAACTAGCGGGGAGCACAGATACGCAGTATTTT. The full variable domain, rest sourced from reference TRBV9 and TRBJ2-3, is DSGVTQTPKHLITATGQRVTLRCSPRSGDLSVYWYQQSLDQGLQFLIQYYNGEERAKGNILERFSAQQFPDLHSELNLSSLELGDSALYFCASKNPELAGSTDTQYFGPGTRLTVL.

This chain links TRBV5-6 with TRBJ2-5; 8 bases are a match to TRBD2. Germline V CDR1 and CDR2: SGHDT, YYEEEE. The CDR3 is 14 amino acids. Trimming at V came to 4 bases and at J to 5 bases, leaving 7 bases not matched to a gene. The CDR3 loop is CASSHAGGWETQYF. CDR3 DNA: TGTGCCAGCAGCCACGCGGGGGGCTGGGAGACCCAGTACTTC.

The V call is TRBV12-5, the J call TRBJ2-2; a weak D match, TRBD1 (6 bases). Germline V CDR1 and CDR2: LGHNT, FRNRAP. V lost 0 bases and J 1 base, leaving 18 bases between the germline ends. The CDR3 covers 19 residues. Here the CDR3 DNA reads TGTGCTAGTGGTTTGGTAAAGTCAGGACAGAGCTTGAACACCGGGGAGCTGTTTTTT. It translates to CASGLVKSGQSLNTGELFF.

The chain is built from TRBV29-1 and TRBJ1-1; D unclear. Trimming pared 1 base from V and 8 bases from J, leaving 14 bases between. This CDR3 region has 13 residues. Per germline, CDR1 SQVTM and CDR2 ANQGSEA. This chain's CDR3 is CSVEGAGSWEAFF. The CDR3 DNA sequence: TGCAGCGTTGAAGGGGCGGGCAGCTGGGAAGCTTTCTTT.

This sequence joins TRBV5-1 and TRBJ1-1; TRBD1 matches 7 bases. Per the germline V gene, CDR1 is SGHRS and CDR2 is YFSETQ. V trimming: 6 bases; J trimming: 3 bases; junction bases outside the gene matches: 8. The CDR3 contains 14 residues. CDR3 loop: CASNLEGGYTEAFF. For the CDR3, the DNA is TGCGCCAGCAACCTGGAAGGGGGCTACACTGAAGCTTTCTTT.

This chain links TRBV6-1 with TRBJ1-5; the match to TRBD1 covers 11 bases. CDR3 length: 13 residues. Germline V CDR1 and CDR2: MNHNS, SASEGT. Losses at the gene ends were 6 bases for V and 7 bases for J; bases not matched to a gene: 2. For the CDR3, the DNA is TGTGCCAGCAGAGGACAGGGGGCCCAGCCCCAGCATTTT. As protein: CASRGQGAQPQHF.

The sample holds one count of this clone. The chain employs TRBV11-2 and TRBJ2-7; D is unclear. The CDR3 totals 11 residues. Germline-derived CDR1 and CDR2 are SGHAT and FQNNGV. V lost 4 bases, J lost 6 bases, and 7 bases lay in between. The CDR3 DNA follows: TGTGCCAGCAGCTCTGGGCCCGAGCAGTACTTC. It codes for CASSSGPEQYF.

This chain links TRBV7-6 with TRBJ2-5, with 7 bases lining up with TRBD1. CDR3 length equals 14 residues. Losses at the gene ends were 5 bases for V and 1 base for J; bases not matched to a gene: 4. Looked up from germline, CDR1 is SGHVS and CDR2 is FNYEAQ. The CDR3 DNA is TGTGCCAGCAGCCTGGGACAGTTCCAAGAGACCCAGTACTTC. It specifies CASSLGQFQETQYF.

The chain recombines TRBV6-1 with TRBJ2-1; 8 positions agree with TRBD2. Germline lookup yields CDR1 MNHNS and CDR2 SASEGT. V dropped 1 base and J dropped 0; count of bases not matched to a gene: 11. This CDR3 region has 19 residues. The CDR3 nucleotides read TGTGCCAGCAGTGAAGACCCGGGGGGGTTGCTAGCCTCCTACAATGAGCAGTTCTTC. It is translated as CASSEDPGGLLASYNEQFF.

The chain combines TRBV15 with TRBJ1-2; D unresolved. The length of the CDR3 is 15 residues. V was trimmed by 1 base and J by 4 bases, leaving 13 bases between them. Germline V gene data show CDR1 as LNHNV and CDR2 as YYDKDF (reference sequence). CDR3: CATSRGGSSVYGYTF. For the CDR3, the DNA is TGTGCCACCAGCAGAGGCGGGTCTTCAGTCTATGGCTACACCTTC.

This clone was seen a single time. This chain uses TRBV5-1 with TRBJ1-5; D may be TRBD1 (5 bases). Trimming took off 0 bases at V and 2 bases at J, with 12 bases between the two ends. Germline CDR1 SGHRS, CDR2 YFSETQ. The CDR3 is 16 amino acids. CDR3 sequence reads: CASSLVAGGGNQPQHF. In DNA form, the CDR3 reads TGCGCCAGCAGCTTGGTAGCGGGGGGGGGCAATCAGCCCCAGCATTTT.

The chain has TRBV30 and TRBJ1-2; 7 bases are shared with TRBD1. The CDR3 extends over 17 amino acids. Germline V gene sequence: CDR1 GTSNPN, CDR2 SVGIG (reference sequence). V lost 2 bases to trimming and J lost 4 bases; unmatched junction nucleotides: 16. The CDR3 coding sequence is TGTGCCTGGAGTCCCCCCCGACAGGGCCAAACGATCTATGGCTACACCTTC. Translating it yields CAWSPPRQGQTIYGYTF.

This clone was detected once. The V gene is TRBV6-6, the J gene TRBJ1-1; D perhaps matches TRBD1 (6 bases). CDR3 length equals 13 residues. Between the trimmed V and J ends, which lost 7 bases and 1 base, there was a span of 10 bases. Germline CDR1 is MNHNY and CDR2 is SVGAGI (reference sequence). For the CDR3, the DNA is TGTGCCAGCACGTTACAGGGGAACACTGAAGCTTTCTTT. This translates into CASTLQGNTEAFF.

The chain has TRBV5-5 and TRBJ1-6, with TRBD1 identical over 9 bases. Germline CDR1 and CDR2: SGHKS and YYEKEE (reference sequence). CDR3 length: 16 residues. V trimming: 0 bases; J trimming: 7 bases; junction bases outside the gene matches: 5. CDR3: CASSLEKGTGNSPLHF. CDR3 coding DNA: TGTGCCAGCAGCTTGGAGAAAGGGACAGGGAATTCACCCCTCCACTTT.

The gene calls are TRBV7-9 and TRBJ2-3; 12 bases line up with TRBD2. After removal of 1 base from V and 11 bases from J, the junction contained 1 base not matched to a gene. CDR1 SEHNR and CDR2 FQNEAQ come from the germline V gene (reference sequence). The CDR3 totals 13 residues. This CDR3 reads CASSLGTSGMQYF. In DNA form, the CDR3 reads TGTGCCAGCAGCTTAGGGACTAGCGGGATGCAGTATTTT.

This clone was counted only a few times. The chain joins TRBV6-5 to TRBJ1-1, with D possibly matching TRBD1 (6 bases). The CDR3 runs to 13 residues. Trimming left V 5 bases short and J 8 bases short, with 15 bases between. CDR1 MNHEY and CDR2 SVGAGI come from the germline V gene. The chain's CDR3 is CASSPFGQTEAFF. DNA of the CDR3: TGTGCCAGCAGTCCATTCGGACAGACGGAAGCTTTCTTT.

The V and J genes are TRBV27 and TRBJ2-2; TRBD2 agrees at 8 bases. The CDR3 sequence is 17 residues long. The trim removed 2 bases at V and 0 bases at J, leaving 5 bases unmatched. Germline lookup yields CDR1 MNHEY and CDR2 SMNVEV (reference sequence). The CDR3 coding sequence is TGTGCCAGCAGTTTAGCGGGAGGAACCGCGAACACCGGGGAGCTGTTTTTT. Its protein is CASSLAGGTANTGELFF.

The chain couples TRBV4-1 to TRBJ2-7; TRBD1 agrees at 9 bases. Germline V CDR1 and CDR2: MGHRA, YSYEKL. V lost 3 bases, J lost 1 base, and 7 bases stayed unmatched. This CDR3 is built from 16 residues. DNA of the CDR3: TGCGCCAGCAGCCAGAGGACAGGGGAAGGATCCTACGAGCAGTACTTC. This gives the protein CASSQRTGEGSYEQYF.

The table lists this clone with a few counts. The rearrangement uses TRBV20-1 and TRBJ1-1; D ambiguous. Germline CDR1 and CDR2: DFQATT and SNEGSKA (reference sequence). The CDR3 length is 11 residues. V gave up 1 base and J gave up 5 bases, with 5 bases separating them. The CDR3 region is CSARGATEAFF. The CDR3 region has the DNA TGCAGTGCTAGAGGGGCGACTGAAGCTTTCTTT.

This CDR3 reads CASSLNRAEQFF. The CDR3 DNA reads TGTGCCAGCTCACTTAACAGAGCTGAGCAGTTCTTC. The chain links TRBV18 to TRBJ2-1, with no clear D. The CDR3 totals 12 residues. CDR1 and CDR2 from the germline V gene are KGHSH and LQKENI. V was cut by 4 bases and J by 9 bases, with 10 bases left in between. The entire variable domain, with the rest obtained from reference TRBV18 and TRBJ2-1, is as follows: NAGVMQNPRHLVRRRGQEARLRCSPMKGHSHVYWYRQLPEEGLKFMVYLQKENIIDESGMPKERFSAEFPKEGPSILRIQQVVRGDSAAYFCASSLNRAEQFFGPGTRLTVL.

The chain is built from TRBV11-2 and TRBJ2-5; no clear D gene. Germline V gene lookup returns CDR1 SGHAT and CDR2 FQNNGV. There are 14 residues in the CDR3. The V and J ends lost 5 bases and 3 bases respectively, with 13 bases between them. The DNA for the CDR3 is TGTGCCAGCAGCCTCGGAGTCTGGGAAGAGACCCAGTACTTC. This gives the protein CASSLGVWEETQYF.

The gene calls are TRBV18 and TRBJ2-3; 9 nucleotides line up with TRBD1. The CDR3 is made up of 15 amino acids. Germline V gene sequence: CDR1 KGHSH, CDR2 LQKENI. J lost 6 bases, V lost 3 bases, and 7 bases had no gene match. The CDR3: CASSPRTGAGDTQYF. The DNA for the CDR3 is TGTGCCAGCTCACCGAGGACAGGGGCGGGGGATACGCAGTATTTT.

The rearrangement joins TRBV5-4 to TRBJ2-3; 14 bases are shared with TRBD2. Trimming removed 4 bases from V and 2 bases from J; junction bases left unmatched: 3. The CDR3 loop spans 16 amino acids. CDR1 and CDR2 from the germline V gene are SGHNT and YYREEE (reference sequence). CDR3: CASSRGLAGVTDTQYF. The CDR3 DNA is TGTGCCAGCAGCCGGGGACTAGCGGGAGTCACAGATACGCAGTATTTT.

The gene calls are TRBV5-1 and TRBJ1-2, with TRBD1 matching over 8 bases. Losses at the gene ends were 4 bases for V and 4 bases for J; bases not matched to a gene: 6. The CDR3 length is 14 residues. Germline V gives CDR1 SGHRS, CDR2 YFSETQ. The CDR3 is CASSKRTGLYGYTF. Here the CDR3 DNA reads TGCGCCAGCAGCAAACGGACAGGGCTCTATGGCTACACCTTC.

V and J are TRBV27 and TRBJ2-3, with 8 nucleotides matching TRBD2. V gave up 7 bases and J gave up 8 bases; unmatched junction bases: 11. In germline, CDR1 is MNHEY, CDR2 SMNVEV (reference sequence). The CDR3 spans 14 residues. The CDR3 DNA follows: TGTGCCAGCACGGGAGGGACCGATCAAGTTACGCAGTATTTT. Translated, it gives CASTGGTDQVTQYF.